The TCR beta chain under discussion was sequenced for a study of T cell responses to AZD1222 COVID-19 vaccine (dated by TCRdb to the early 2020s). Regarding the complete study: TCR sequencing was performed for approximately 240 trial participants, of whom 207 were given two doses of AZD1222 and around 26 were given two doses of MenACWY control vaccine. Trial participants were enrolled by age into 18-55, 56-69 and 70-plus year subgroups, with approximately 160, 26 and 62 TCR-sequenced participants respectively.

The CDR3 regions of human TCRbeta chains were subjected to immunosequencing. Per the source publication's procedure: Repertoire TCRs were matched against a reference library of SARS-CoV-2-specific TCRs generated with the MIRA antigen-specificity platform. Breadth meant the fraction of unique TCRs that were SARS-CoV-2-associated, whereas depth meant the fraction of total T cells that were SARS-CoV-2-associated. Each spike-specific TCR was assigned to its reactive spike region and to a CD4 or CD8 class using the MIRA data. Log10-transformed breadth and depth values were compared by one-way ANOVA with Sidak's multiple comparisons tests. TCRdb took over this immuneACCESS table, retaining in-frame rearrangements with V and J assigned. Such tables are incomplete; in checked studies, under half of the missing clones stem from an unresolved V gene, and the remainder is unexplained. V, J and clone size derive from that table, while D and trimming were established from the DNA sequence. The sample table contains 90,000 to 150,000 clones; only one count was recorded for 92% of them. 7.9% of the sample is taken by the ten largest.

As concerns this clone: Its antigen is currently not known. The sample holds no much larger clone one base away, and base qualities are not on file.

The CDR3 spans 13 residues, from the cysteine through the phenylalanine. Left in the record is the CDR3 DNA by itself, 39 bases read in frame from the first base. Deletion took 5 bases off V and 2 bases off J, with a span of 9 bases between the germline ends. Reading the label with the study, this specimen's time point is: about 28 days (+/-7) after the second vaccine dose. AZD1222 recipients given second doses at about 4 weeks or at about 12 weeks were pooled, since spike-specific TCR depth and breadth were not found to differ between the two schedules. Samples from vaccinated people were obtained from the UK trials COV001 and COV002, which included a single-blind randomized controlled phase 2/3 trial of AZD1222 (ChAdOx1 nCoV-19) in healthy adults. Trial participant PBMC samples were collected at day 0 and day 28 after the second dose for TCRbeta chain sequencing. Paper-wide results and their limitations: Most participants were white British and females outnumbered males, and the authors suggested that clonal diversity may have been underestimated. Conclusions about previously exposed vaccinees were limited because only a handful of AZD1222 recipients were SARS-CoV-2 seropositive at baseline. Reportedly, almost half of the unique spike-specific TCRs recognized epitopes lying outside the regions that are mutated in the B.1.351 and B.1.1.7 variants. Vaccine-associated CD4 TCRs spanned the whole spike protein, with dominant responses in regions 160-218 and 743-854. After two AZD1222 doses, spike-specific TCR breadth and depth were significantly higher than at day 0 and than in MenACWY recipients. Because no day 14 peak-response samples were available, the repertoires could be characterized only after the peak T cell response. In the small 56-69-year group, the increase in depth fell short of significance, most likely because of low power.

The sequence was obtained from an adult who received the AZD1222 COVID-19 vaccine. The sample in question was peripheral blood, obtained 28 days after the second AZD1222 dose. The receptor chain draws on TRBV12-3 or TRBV12-4 and TRBJ1-2, with an unclear D gene assignment. The CDR3 amino acid sequence is: CASSPRENYGYTF. In nucleotides, the sequence is TGTGCCAGCAGTCCGAGGGAAAACTATGGCTACACCTTC.